The entry below describes one TCR beta chain. The data were obtained in a study of blood T cell repertoires in COVID-19. The CDR3 runs 14 residues. The V end was cut by 1 base, the J end by 6 bases, with 15 bases between. Germline-derived CDR1 and CDR2 are SQVTM and ANQGSEA. Sequencing was performed with immunoSEQ multiplex PCR; in TCRdb, only in-frame clones are kept and a portion is missing. The sample has about 69,000 clones; 65% to 90% are singletons. The rearrangement uses TRBV29-1 and TRBJ2-5, with D perhaps matching TRBD2 (6 bases). The specimen sequenced was peripheral blood. This TCR was recovered from an elderly man with acute or convalescent COVID-19. CDR3 coding DNA: TGCAGCGTTGAAGCCCCCCTAGCGTGGCAGACCCAGTACTTC. Protein: CSVEAPLAWQTQYF.